This entry features one T cell receptor beta chain sequence. The data belong to a study of shared T cell receptors in the human thymus. The data were produced by immunoSEQ multiplex PCR, yet TCRdb's version contains in-frame clones alone and is incomplete. The data hold around 340,000 clones, with around 95% observed a single time. CDR3 length equals 15 residues. Trimming cost V 8 bases and J 5 bases, with 19 bases left between them. CDR1 and CDR2 (germline): WSHSY, SAAADI. The sample consisted of thymocytes. The source of this sequence is a human donor. The rearrangement joins TRBV10-2 to TRBJ2-1, with a possible D match to TRBD1 (6 bases). CDR3 nucleotide sequence: TGCGCCAGCGCCCCCAGGGGCGGAACAGACAATGAGCAGTTCTTC. Protein: CASAPRGGTDNEQFF.